These 18 T cell receptor beta chains share one sample of origin, sequenced in a study of vaccination and CD4 T cells after COVID-19. Oncomine TCR Beta short-read sequencing was applied to DNA from cultured CD4+ T cells. TCRdb reprocessed the PCR reads via MiXCR and lists one record per CDR3 protein. The sample carries approximately 8,800 distinct CDR3 sequences, 35% to 45% recorded once. These receptors lack a known antigen. Noted treatment: approximately nine-day PBMC culture with coronavirus spike peptide pools or control peptides (ViraFEST assay). One should note that the unexposed donor's CD4+ T cells were collected before the COVID-19 pandemic (2011-2018). Sequencing was performed on CD4+ T cells from blood, cultured in vitro. Receptor source: a human donor in good health.

This chain links TRBV7-9 with TRBJ2-1, with D maybe TRBD2 (7 bases). The germline gives CDR1 SEHNR, CDR2 FQNEAQ (reference sequence). With 5 bases removed from V and 8 bases from J, the gap between germline ends came to 19 bases. The CDR3 covers 15 residues. In DNA, the CDR3 is TGTGCCAGCAGCCCGGGGGGCGGGAGTGTACATGAGCAGTTCTTC. The encoded protein is CASSPGGGSVHEQFF.

This clonotype was seen a handful of times. V is TRBV6-1 and J is TRBJ1-5; 9 nucleotides align to TRBD1. The CDR3 length is 16 residues. In germline, CDR1 is MNHNS, CDR2 SASEGT. Trimming removed 6 bases from V and 3 bases from J; junction bases left unmatched: 9. The CDR3 loop is CASRSPDRGINQPQHF. CDR3 coding DNA: TGTGCCAGCAGATCCCCGGACAGGGGTATCAATCAGCCCCAGCATTTT.

This clonotype occurred a few times. The J gene is TRBJ2-4, the V gene TRBV27; the D gene is possibly TRBD1 (6 bases). The CDR3 runs 16 residues. The ends were cut back, 3 bases at V and 4 bases at J, with 16 bases in the middle. Germline CDR1 MNHEY, CDR2 SMNVEV (reference sequence). DNA of the CDR3: TGTGCCAGCAGTTTTAGAGTGGGGGCAGGGAAAAACATTCAGTACTTC. This codes for CASSFRVGAGKNIQYF.

The V call is TRBV19, the J call TRBJ1-4, with TRBD1 as a possible D gene (5 bases). V lost 6 bases to trimming and J lost 8 bases, with 13 bases between them. The length of the CDR3 is 13 residues. Germline V gene sequence: CDR1 LNHDA, CDR2 SQIVND (reference sequence). CDR3 sequence reads: CASRGQAEEKLFF. The CDR3 region has the DNA TGTGCCAGTAGGGGGCAGGCGGAGGAAAAACTGTTTTTT.

For the CDR3, the DNA is TGTGCCAGCAGCTCTGACTGGAGTACGCAGTATTTT. Its protein product is CASSSDWSTQYF. The chain employs TRBV12-3 or TRBV12-4 and TRBJ2-3; D gene unclear. The V and J ends lost 6 bases and 8 bases respectively, with 12 bases between them. This CDR3 region has 12 residues.

This clonotype was seen only a few times. The CDR3 DNA reads TGTGCCAGCAGTTCCTATTCGGATACGCAGTATTTT. It specifies CASSSYSDTQYF. J is TRBJ2-3 and V is TRBV27, with D hard to call. This CDR3 is 12 amino acids long. Germline V CDR1 and CDR2: MNHEY, SMNVEV (reference sequence). Trimming left V 4 bases short and J 6 bases short, with 8 bases between.

This chain links TRBV20-1 with TRBJ2-1; D is perhaps TRBD2 (5 bases). The CDR3 consists of 14 residues. The V end lost 3 bases, the J end lost 10 bases, and 19 bases lay between the germline ends. Germline-derived CDR1 and CDR2 are DFQATT and SNEGSKA (reference sequence). As DNA, the CDR3 is TGCAGTGCTAGTCCGGGATCACTAGGAATGGAGCAGTTCTTC. Protein product: CSASPGSLGMEQFF.

This clonotype has more than one count but fewer than ten. The chain joins TRBV19 to TRBJ2-1; the D gene is possibly TRBD1 (5 bases). CDR1 is LNHDA and CDR2 is SQIVND in the germline V gene (reference sequence). Trimming stripped 1 base from V and 7 bases from J, with 8 bases between. CDR3 size: 13 residues. For the CDR3, the DNA is TGTGCCAGTAGTATAGGGTCAGGGAATGAGCAGTTCTTC. Protein: CASSIGSGNEQFF.

The CDR3 bases are TGTGCCAGCAGCCCCCTCGGGGGGGGGACCCAGTACTTC. Protein product: CASSPLGGGTQYF. The J gene is TRBJ2-5, the V gene TRBV7-7; 8 bases map to TRBD2. The CDR3 is 13 residues long. J lost 7 bases, V lost 5 bases, and 6 bases had no gene match. Germline CDR1 and CDR2: SSHAT and FNYEAQ (reference sequence).

This chain uses TRBV7-6 with TRBJ2-7; D unresolved. With 3 bases removed from V and 2 bases from J, the gap between germline ends came to 11 bases. The germline gives CDR1 SGHVS, CDR2 FNYEAQ. This CDR3 has 14 amino acids. Here the CDR3 DNA reads TGTGCCAGCAGCTTTTCGTCCGGGCCCTACGAGCAGTACTTC. Protein: CASSFSSGPYEQYF.

The V call is TRBV20-1, the J call TRBJ1-4; the D is unclear. Germline loops: CDR1 DFQATT, CDR2 SNEGSKA (reference sequence). CDR3 size: 14 residues. V was shortened by 3 bases and J by 5 bases, with 13 bases between the two germline ends. CDR3 DNA: TGCAGTGCTAGTTGGGCATCGGAGAATGAAAAACTGTTTTTT. It specifies CSASWASENEKLFF.

This clonotype was detected a few times. The CDR3 spells CATSRGIPGNTIYF. The CDR3 DNA is TGTGCCACCAGCAGAGGTATCCCCGGAAACACCATATATTTT. The gene calls are TRBV15 and TRBJ1-3; D unresolved. This CDR3 comprises 14 residues. The ends were cut back, 1 base at V and 4 bases at J, with 8 bases in the middle. The germline CDR1 and CDR2 sequences are LNHNV and YYDKDF (reference sequence). Combining the CDR3 with reference TRBV15 and TRBJ1-3 gives the whole variable domain DAMVIQNPRYQVTQFGKPVTLSCSQTLNHNVMYWYQQKSSQAPKLLFHYYDKDFNNEADTPDNFQSRRPNTSFCFLDIRSPGLGDTAMYLCATSRGIPGNTIYFGEGSWLTVV.

The J gene is TRBJ1-2, the V gene TRBV18; D is undetermined. V lost 1 base and J lost 4, with 7 bases in between. Germline V lookup: CDR1 KGHSH, CDR2 LQKENI. This CDR3 contains 13 residues. The CDR3 protein is CASSPRTSYGYTF. The CDR3 coding sequence is TGTGCCAGCTCACCACGGACCTCCTATGGCTACACCTTC.

This clonotype was found a few times. J is TRBJ2-3 and V is TRBV27; TRBD2 agrees at 9 bases. This CDR3 region has 15 residues. Trimming took 8 bases from V and 2 from J; bases not matched to a gene: 8. Looked up from germline, CDR1 is MNHEY and CDR2 is SMNVEV (reference sequence). The CDR3 DNA follows: TGTGCCAGCTCATTTAGCGGGGGAGCCACAGATACGCAGTATTTT. This codes for CASSFSGGATDTQYF.

The chain couples TRBV12-3 or TRBV12-4 to TRBJ1-1, with D maybe TRBD1 (5 bases). The V end lost 4 bases, the J end lost 1 base, and 19 bases lay between the germline ends. The CDR3 loop spans 17 amino acids. In nucleotides, the CDR3 is TGTGCCAGCAGTTATGGGGGGTTGGAGGAGGAGAACACTGAAGCTTTCTTT. Encoded protein: CASSYGGLEEENTEAFF.

This clonotype occurred a few times. This rearrangement joins TRBV7-9 to TRBJ2-5; 8 bases map to TRBD2. V lost 3 bases and J lost 0; bases outside the gene matches: 9. This CDR3 is 17 amino acids long. Germline V gene lookup returns CDR1 SEHNR and CDR2 FQNEAQ (reference sequence). This CDR3 reads CASSLRPRGDYQETQYF. In DNA form, the CDR3 reads TGTGCCAGCAGCTTGCGTCCGCGGGGGGATTACCAAGAGACCCAGTACTTC.

This clonotype turned up a few times. The chain is built from TRBV7-8 and TRBJ2-2, with D uncertain. V was cut by 3 bases and J by 0 bases, with 5 bases left in between. The CDR3 runs to 14 residues. Germline V lookup: CDR1 SGHVS, CDR2 FQNEAQ. CDR3 in amino acids: CASSLKANTGELFF. CDR3 nucleotide sequence: TGTGCCAGCAGCTTGAAGGCGAACACCGGGGAGCTGTTTTTT.

The sample holds a few counts of this clonotype. This chain joins TRBV20-1 and TRBJ1-6; perhaps TRBD1 as D (6 bases). Germline assignment: CDR1 DFQATT and CDR2 SNEGSKA (reference sequence). Between the trimmed V and J ends, which lost 5 bases and 7 bases, there was a span of 18 bases. There are 15 residues in the CDR3. The CDR3 loop is CSARVAWGPNSPLHF. CDR3 sequence (DNA): TGCAGTGCTCGTGTGGCTTGGGGGCCAAATTCACCCCTCCACTTT.